The T cell receptor beta chain under discussion was sequenced for a study of blood T cell repertoires in COVID-19. As for the study in general: There were acute and convalescent COVID-19 samples, and they came from the United States, Italy and Spain. T cells, B-cell-depleted T cells, or PBMCs provided the cDNA or gDNA that served as material.

The data were produced by immunoSEQ multiplex PCR, yet TCRdb's version contains in-frame clones alone and is incomplete. Of hundreds of thousands of clones listed, around 83% were seen once; the top ten hold 7.5% to 9%. The length of the CDR3 is 16 residues. The junction had 6 bases not matched to a gene; V was cut back by 3 bases and J by 5 bases. The germline V gene has CDR1 ENHRY and CDR2 SYGVKD. This receptor was taken from a woman aged 45-60 years with acute or convalescent COVID-19. The V and J genes are TRBV10-3 and TRBJ2-2, with TRBD2 matching 10 bases. Material for sequencing was peripheral blood. The CDR3 nucleotides read TGTGCCATCAGTGACCATAGAGCGGGGGGGACCGGGGAGCTGTTTTTT. Amino acid sequence: CAISDHRAGGTGELFF.